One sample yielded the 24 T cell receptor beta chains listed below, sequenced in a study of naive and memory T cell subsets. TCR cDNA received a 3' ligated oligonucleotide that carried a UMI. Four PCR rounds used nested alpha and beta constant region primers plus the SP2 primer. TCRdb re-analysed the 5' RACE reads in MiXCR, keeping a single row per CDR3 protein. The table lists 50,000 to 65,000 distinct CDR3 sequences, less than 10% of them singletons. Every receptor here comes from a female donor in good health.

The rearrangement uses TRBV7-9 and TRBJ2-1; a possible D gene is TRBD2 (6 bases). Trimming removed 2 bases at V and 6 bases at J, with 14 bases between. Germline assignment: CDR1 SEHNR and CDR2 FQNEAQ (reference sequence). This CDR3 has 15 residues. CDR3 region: CASSLRGNRANEQFF. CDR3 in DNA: TGTGCCAGCAGCTTACGGGGGAATCGGGCCAATGAGCAGTTCTTC.

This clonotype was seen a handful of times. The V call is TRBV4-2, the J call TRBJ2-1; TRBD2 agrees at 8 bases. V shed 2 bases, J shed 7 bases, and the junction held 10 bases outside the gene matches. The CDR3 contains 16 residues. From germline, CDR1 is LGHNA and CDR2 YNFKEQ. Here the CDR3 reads CASSQRGGSMWNEQFF. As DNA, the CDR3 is TGTGCCAGCAGCCAACGGGGGGGCAGCATGTGGAATGAGCAGTTCTTC.

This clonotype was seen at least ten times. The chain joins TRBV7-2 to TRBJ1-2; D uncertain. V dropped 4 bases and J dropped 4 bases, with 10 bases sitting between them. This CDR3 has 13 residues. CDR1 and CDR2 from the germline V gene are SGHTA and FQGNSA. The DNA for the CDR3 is TGTGCCAGCAGCTCCGGACCGTTCTATGGCTACACCTTC. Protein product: CASSSGPFYGYTF.

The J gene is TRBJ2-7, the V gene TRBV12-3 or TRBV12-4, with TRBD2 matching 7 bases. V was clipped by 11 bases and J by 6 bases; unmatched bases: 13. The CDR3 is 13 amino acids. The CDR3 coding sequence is TGTGCCGTTCTGGGGGGGGAGGGAGGCGAGCAGTACTTC. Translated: CAVLGGEGGEQYF.

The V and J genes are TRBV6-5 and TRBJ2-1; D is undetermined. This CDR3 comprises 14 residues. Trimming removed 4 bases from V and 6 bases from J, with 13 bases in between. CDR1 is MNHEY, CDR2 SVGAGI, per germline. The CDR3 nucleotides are TGTGCCAGCAGTTCACCCGCTTCTTCCAATGAGCAGTTCTTC. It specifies CASSSPASSNEQFF.

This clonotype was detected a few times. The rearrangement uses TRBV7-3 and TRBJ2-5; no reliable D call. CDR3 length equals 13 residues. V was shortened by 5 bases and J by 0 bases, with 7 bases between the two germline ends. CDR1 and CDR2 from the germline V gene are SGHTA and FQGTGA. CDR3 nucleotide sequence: TGTGCCAGCAGCAGAGGATACCAAGAGACCCAGTACTTC. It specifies CASSRGYQETQYF.

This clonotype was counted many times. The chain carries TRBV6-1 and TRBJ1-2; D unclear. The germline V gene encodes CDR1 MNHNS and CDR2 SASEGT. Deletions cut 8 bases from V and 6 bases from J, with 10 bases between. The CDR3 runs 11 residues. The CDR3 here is CASSRPNGYTF. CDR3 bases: TGTGCCAGCTCCCGGCCGAATGGCTACACCTTC.

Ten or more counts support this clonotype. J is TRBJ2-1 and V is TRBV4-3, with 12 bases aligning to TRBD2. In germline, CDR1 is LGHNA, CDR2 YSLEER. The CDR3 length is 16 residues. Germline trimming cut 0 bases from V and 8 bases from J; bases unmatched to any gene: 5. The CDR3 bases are TGCGCCAGCAGCCAAGAGCCTAGCGGGGGGGCACATGAGCAGTTCTTC. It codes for CASSQEPSGGAHEQFF.

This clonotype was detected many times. CDR3 residues: CSVSTGMNTEAFF. As DNA, the CDR3 is TGCAGCGTGTCGACAGGGATGAACACTGAAGCTTTCTTT. J is TRBJ1-1 and V is TRBV29-1; 7 nucleotides align to TRBD1. Trimming removed 6 bases from V and 0 bases from J; junction bases left unmatched: 4. The CDR3 is made up of 13 amino acids. In germline, CDR1 is SQVTM, CDR2 ANQGSEA. The full variable domain, its missing parts supplied by reference TRBV29-1 and TRBJ1-1, is SAVISQKPSRDICQRGTSLTIQCQVDSQVTMMFWYRQQPGQSLTLIATANQGSEATYESGFVIDKFPISRPNLTFSTLTVSNMSPEDSSIYLCSVSTGMNTEAFFGQGTRLTVV.

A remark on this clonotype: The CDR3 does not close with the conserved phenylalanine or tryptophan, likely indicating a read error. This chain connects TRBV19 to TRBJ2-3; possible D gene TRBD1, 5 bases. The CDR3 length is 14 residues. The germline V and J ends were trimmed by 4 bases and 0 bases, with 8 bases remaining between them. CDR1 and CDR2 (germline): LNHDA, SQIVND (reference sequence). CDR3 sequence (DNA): TGTGCCAGTAGTAGACGACAGAGCACAGATACGCAGTATTTA. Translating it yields CASSRRQSTDTQYL.

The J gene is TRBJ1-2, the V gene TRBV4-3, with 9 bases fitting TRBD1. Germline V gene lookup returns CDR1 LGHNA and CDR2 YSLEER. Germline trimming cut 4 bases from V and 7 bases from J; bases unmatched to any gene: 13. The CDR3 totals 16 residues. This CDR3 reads CASSLLSGTGTTGYTF. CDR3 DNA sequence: TGCGCCAGCAGCCTCCTTAGCGGGACAGGGACCACTGGCTACACCTTC.

The CDR3: CASSFRRGARTGNEQFF. CDR3 nucleotide sequence: TGTGCCAGCAGTTTTCGACGGGGGGCGCGAACCGGCAATGAGCAGTTCTTC. The chain combines TRBV6-2 or TRBV6-3 with TRBJ2-1, with a possible D match to TRBD2 (7 bases). CDR3 length: 17 residues. The germline CDR1 and CDR2 sequences are MNHEY and SVGEGT. Deletions cut 4 bases from V and 6 bases from J, with 22 bases between.

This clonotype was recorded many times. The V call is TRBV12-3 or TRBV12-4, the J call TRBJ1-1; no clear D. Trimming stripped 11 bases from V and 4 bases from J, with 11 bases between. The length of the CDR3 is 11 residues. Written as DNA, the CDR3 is TGTGCCGTCCGGGAGGGCACTGAAGCTTTCTTT. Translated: CAVREGTEAFF.

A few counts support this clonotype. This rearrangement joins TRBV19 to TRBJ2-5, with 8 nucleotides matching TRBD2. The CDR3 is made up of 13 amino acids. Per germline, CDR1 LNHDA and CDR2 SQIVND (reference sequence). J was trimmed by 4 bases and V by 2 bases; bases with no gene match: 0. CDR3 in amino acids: CASSISGGETQYF. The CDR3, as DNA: TGTGCCAGTAGTATAAGCGGGGGAGAGACCCAGTACTTC.

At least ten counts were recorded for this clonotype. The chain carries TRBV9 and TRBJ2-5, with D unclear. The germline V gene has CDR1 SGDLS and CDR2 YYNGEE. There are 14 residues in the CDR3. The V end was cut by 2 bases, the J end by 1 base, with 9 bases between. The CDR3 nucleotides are TGTGCCAGCAGCGTGTTGGGCTTCCAAGAGACCCAGTACTTC. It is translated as CASSVLGFQETQYF.

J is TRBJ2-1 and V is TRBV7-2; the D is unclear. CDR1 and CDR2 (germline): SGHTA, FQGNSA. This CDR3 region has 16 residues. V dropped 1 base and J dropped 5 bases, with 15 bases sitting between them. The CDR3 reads CASSLVFLGENNEQFF. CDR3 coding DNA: TGTGCCAGCAGCTTAGTCTTTCTCGGTGAGAACAATGAGCAGTTCTTC.

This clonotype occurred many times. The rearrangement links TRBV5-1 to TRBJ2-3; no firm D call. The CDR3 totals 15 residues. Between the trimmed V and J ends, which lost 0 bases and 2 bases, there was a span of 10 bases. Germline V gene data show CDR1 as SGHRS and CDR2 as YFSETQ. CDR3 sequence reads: CASSLVRQNTDTQYF. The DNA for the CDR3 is TGCGCCAGCAGCTTGGTAAGGCAGAACACAGATACGCAGTATTTT.

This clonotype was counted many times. CDR3 sequence (DNA): TGCAGCGTTGAAGTGGTACAGGGGGTCACTGAAGCTTTCTTT. Encoded protein: CSVEVVQGVTEAFF. The rearrangement uses TRBV29-1 and TRBJ1-1, with TRBD1 matching 8 bases. The CDR3 is 14 residues long. Per the germline V gene, CDR1 is SQVTM and CDR2 is ANQGSEA. V shed 1 base and J 4 bases; nucleotides not matched to a gene: 5.

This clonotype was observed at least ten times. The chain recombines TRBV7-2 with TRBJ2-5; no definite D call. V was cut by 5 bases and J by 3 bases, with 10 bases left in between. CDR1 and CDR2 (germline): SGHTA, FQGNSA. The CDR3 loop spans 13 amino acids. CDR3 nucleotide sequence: TGTGCCAGCAGCCAGGCCAACGAAGAGACCCAGTACTTC. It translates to CASSQANEETQYF.

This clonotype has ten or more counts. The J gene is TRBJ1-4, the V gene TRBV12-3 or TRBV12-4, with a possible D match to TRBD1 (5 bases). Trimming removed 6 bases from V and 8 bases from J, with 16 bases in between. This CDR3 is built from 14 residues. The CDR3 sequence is CASSIRGGGEKLFF. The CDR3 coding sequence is TGTGCCAGCAGCATCCGGGGGGGAGGAGAAAAACTGTTTTTT.

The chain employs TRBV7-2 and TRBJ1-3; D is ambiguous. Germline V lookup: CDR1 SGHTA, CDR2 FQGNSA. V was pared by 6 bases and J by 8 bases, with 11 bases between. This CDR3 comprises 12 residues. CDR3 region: CASSQSEYTIYF. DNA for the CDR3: TGTGCCAGCAGTCAGTCCGAATACACCATATATTTT. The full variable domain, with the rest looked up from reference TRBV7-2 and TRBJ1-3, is GAGVSQSPSNKVTEKGKDVELRCDPISGHTALYWYRQSLGQGLEFLIYFQGNSAPDKSGLPSDRFSAERTGGSVSTLTIQRTQQEDSAVYLCASSQSEYTIYFGEGSWLTVV.

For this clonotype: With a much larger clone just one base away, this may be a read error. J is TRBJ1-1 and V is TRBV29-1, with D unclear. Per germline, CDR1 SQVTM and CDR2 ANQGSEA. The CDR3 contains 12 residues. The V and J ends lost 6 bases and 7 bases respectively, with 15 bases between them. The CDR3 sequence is CSVQKPSGEAFF. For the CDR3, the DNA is TGCAGCGTCCAGAAGCCTTCAGGTGAAGCTTTCTTT. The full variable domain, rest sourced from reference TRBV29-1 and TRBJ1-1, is SAVISQKPSRDICQRGTSLTIQCQVDSQVTMMFWYRQQPGQSLTLIATANQGSEATYESGFVIDKFPISRPNLTFSTLTVSNMSPEDSSIYLCSVQKPSGEAFFGQGTRLTVV.

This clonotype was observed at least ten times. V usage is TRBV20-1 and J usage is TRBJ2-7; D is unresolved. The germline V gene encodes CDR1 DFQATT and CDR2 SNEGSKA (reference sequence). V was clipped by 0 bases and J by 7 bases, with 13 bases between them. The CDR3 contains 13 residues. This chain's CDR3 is CSARDNARTEQYF. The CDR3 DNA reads TGCAGTGCTAGAGATAACGCCCGAACGGAGCAGTACTTC.

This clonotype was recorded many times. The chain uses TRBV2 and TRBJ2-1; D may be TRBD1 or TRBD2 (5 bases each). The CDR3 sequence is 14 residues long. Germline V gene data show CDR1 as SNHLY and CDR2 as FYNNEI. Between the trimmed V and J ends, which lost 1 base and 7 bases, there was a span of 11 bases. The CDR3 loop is CASSEEGWGNEQFF. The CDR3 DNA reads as TGTGCCAGCAGTGAAGAGGGGTGGGGGAATGAGCAGTTCTTC.